The 6 T cell receptor beta chains given below trace back to one sample, sequenced in a study of coeliac disease. TCRdb's copy holds only in-frame clones and misses some; the assay was immunoSEQ multiplex PCR. This table holds roughly 8,000 clones, under 65% found once. The material sequenced was intraepithelial lymphocytes from the gut. The source of these receptors is a woman aged 60-75 years with celiac disease.

This clone was found once. The genes are TRBV21-1 and TRBJ2-7; TRBD2 reflects the table's D call only, with no check against the DNA. TRBV21-1 is assigned pseudogene status. CDR3 size: 16 residues. In DNA, the CDR3 is TGTGCCAGCAGCAAAGCTTCGGCTAGCGGGTTTTACGAGCAGTACTTC. This translates into CASSKASASGFYEQYF.

The CDR3 DNA reads as TGTGCCAGCACCCCGACGGGGACCCGACTAGCCCACTGGGCCGGGGAGCTGTTTTTT. It encodes CASTPTGTRLAHWAGELFF. The rearrangement uses TRBV28 and TRBJ2-2, with TRBD2 matching over 7 bases. Germline assignment: CDR1 MDHEN and CDR2 SYDVKM. This CDR3 region has 19 residues. V gave up 7 bases and J gave up 6 bases; unmatched junction bases: 23.

The table lists this clone with a few counts. The chain combines TRBV7-9 with TRBJ1-1, with D uncertain. Germline assignment: CDR1 SEHNR and CDR2 FQNEAQ (reference sequence). The CDR3 length is 15 residues. The V and J ends lost 2 bases and 1 base respectively, with 11 bases between them. The CDR3 loop reads CASSLHAHPNTEAFF. As DNA, the CDR3 is TGTGCCAGCAGCTTACATGCACACCCGAACACTGAAGCTTTCTTT.

With respect to this clone: Additional DNA sequences in this sample encode the identical CDR3. The chain has TRBV9 and TRBJ2-1; D is possibly TRBD2 (6 bases). CDR3 length: 15 residues. The germline V gene encodes CDR1 SGDLS and CDR2 YYNGEE. V shed 5 bases and J shed 6 bases, with 18 bases lying between them. The CDR3 nucleotides are TGTGCCAGCAGTCGTATAGGAACGGGGGTCAATGAGCAGTTCTTC. Protein product: CASSRIGTGVNEQFF. The full variable domain, with the rest looked up from reference TRBV9 and TRBJ2-1, is DSGVTQTPKHLITATGQRVTLRCSPRSGDLSVYWYQQSLDQGLQFLIQYYNGEERAKGNILERFSAQQFPDLHSELNLSSLELGDSALYFCASSRIGTGVNEQFFGPGTRLTVL.

Comments on this clone: Because the CDR3's place on the DNA is in doubt, the DNA is left out and the CDR3 is given as listed by TCRdb. This chain links TRBV5-1 with TRBJ1-4; the DNA was not used to check the table's D call, TRBD1. The CDR3 has 13 residues if both end residues are counted. Germline values: CDR1 SGHRS, CDR2 YFSETQ. CDR3 sequence reads: CASSFGQGEKLFF.

The rearrangement uses TRBV19 and TRBJ1-5; D remains unclear. The CDR3 runs 14 residues. Germline V gives CDR1 LNHDA, CDR2 SQIVND (reference sequence). Trimming removed 8 bases at V and 0 bases at J, with 11 bases between. CDR3 DNA sequence: TGTGCCAGTCAGTCCCGTTATAGCAATCAGCCCCAGCATTTT. Protein sequence: CASQSRYSNQPQHF.